Below are 2 T cell receptor beta chains sequenced from a single sample in a study of CD8+ T cells in alopecia areata. Pooled cutaneous lymph node cells were sorted using CD4, CD8alpha, NKG2D, NKG2ACE and other markers. Reverse transcription of extracted RNA yielded cDNA, which provided the sequencing template. Profiling relied on immunoSEQ multiplex PCR, and the TCRdb table lists in-frame clones only, not all of them. The sample contains roughly 260,000 clones, none of them singletons. Specimen: CD4+ T cells sorted from a lymph node. These receptors originate from a C3H/HeJ mouse with alopecia areata. The MHC haplotype recorded for the strain is H2-k.

Details on this clone: The genes are named according to mouse. Sequencing ends 4 residues short of the CDR3 end; the germline J gene provides the rest. This same CDR3 is encoded by further DNA sequences in the sample. The chain uses TRBV31 and TRBJ1-2; 7 bases agree with TRBD1. The CDR3 length is 14 residues. Trimming at V came to 0 bases and at J to 1 base, leaving 2 bases not matched to a gene. In germline, CDR1 is GKSSPN, CDR2 SITVG. The part of the CDR3 DNA that was read is TGTGCCTGGAGTCTACCAGGGGGAAACTCC. Protein product: CAWSLPGGNS. The whole CDR3 protein is CAWSLPGGNSDYTF.

This clone was found a few times. Here the gene names and germline are mouse. Partial CDR3 DNA: TGTGCCAGCAGCCAAGAAAATGGGGGGGGCTATAACTATGCT. It specifies CASSQENGGGYNYA. The whole CDR3 is CASSQENGGGYNYAEQFF. V usage is TRBV5 and J usage is TRBJ2-1; 8 bases align to TRBD2. The sequenced fragment ends 4 residues before the CDR3 boundary, so the rest is inferred from the germline J gene. Germline lookup yields CDR1 LGHNA and CDR2 YNLKQL (reference sequence). This CDR3 is 18 amino acids long. The J segment lost 0 bases and the V segment lost 0 bases, leaving 7 bases of the junction unmatched.